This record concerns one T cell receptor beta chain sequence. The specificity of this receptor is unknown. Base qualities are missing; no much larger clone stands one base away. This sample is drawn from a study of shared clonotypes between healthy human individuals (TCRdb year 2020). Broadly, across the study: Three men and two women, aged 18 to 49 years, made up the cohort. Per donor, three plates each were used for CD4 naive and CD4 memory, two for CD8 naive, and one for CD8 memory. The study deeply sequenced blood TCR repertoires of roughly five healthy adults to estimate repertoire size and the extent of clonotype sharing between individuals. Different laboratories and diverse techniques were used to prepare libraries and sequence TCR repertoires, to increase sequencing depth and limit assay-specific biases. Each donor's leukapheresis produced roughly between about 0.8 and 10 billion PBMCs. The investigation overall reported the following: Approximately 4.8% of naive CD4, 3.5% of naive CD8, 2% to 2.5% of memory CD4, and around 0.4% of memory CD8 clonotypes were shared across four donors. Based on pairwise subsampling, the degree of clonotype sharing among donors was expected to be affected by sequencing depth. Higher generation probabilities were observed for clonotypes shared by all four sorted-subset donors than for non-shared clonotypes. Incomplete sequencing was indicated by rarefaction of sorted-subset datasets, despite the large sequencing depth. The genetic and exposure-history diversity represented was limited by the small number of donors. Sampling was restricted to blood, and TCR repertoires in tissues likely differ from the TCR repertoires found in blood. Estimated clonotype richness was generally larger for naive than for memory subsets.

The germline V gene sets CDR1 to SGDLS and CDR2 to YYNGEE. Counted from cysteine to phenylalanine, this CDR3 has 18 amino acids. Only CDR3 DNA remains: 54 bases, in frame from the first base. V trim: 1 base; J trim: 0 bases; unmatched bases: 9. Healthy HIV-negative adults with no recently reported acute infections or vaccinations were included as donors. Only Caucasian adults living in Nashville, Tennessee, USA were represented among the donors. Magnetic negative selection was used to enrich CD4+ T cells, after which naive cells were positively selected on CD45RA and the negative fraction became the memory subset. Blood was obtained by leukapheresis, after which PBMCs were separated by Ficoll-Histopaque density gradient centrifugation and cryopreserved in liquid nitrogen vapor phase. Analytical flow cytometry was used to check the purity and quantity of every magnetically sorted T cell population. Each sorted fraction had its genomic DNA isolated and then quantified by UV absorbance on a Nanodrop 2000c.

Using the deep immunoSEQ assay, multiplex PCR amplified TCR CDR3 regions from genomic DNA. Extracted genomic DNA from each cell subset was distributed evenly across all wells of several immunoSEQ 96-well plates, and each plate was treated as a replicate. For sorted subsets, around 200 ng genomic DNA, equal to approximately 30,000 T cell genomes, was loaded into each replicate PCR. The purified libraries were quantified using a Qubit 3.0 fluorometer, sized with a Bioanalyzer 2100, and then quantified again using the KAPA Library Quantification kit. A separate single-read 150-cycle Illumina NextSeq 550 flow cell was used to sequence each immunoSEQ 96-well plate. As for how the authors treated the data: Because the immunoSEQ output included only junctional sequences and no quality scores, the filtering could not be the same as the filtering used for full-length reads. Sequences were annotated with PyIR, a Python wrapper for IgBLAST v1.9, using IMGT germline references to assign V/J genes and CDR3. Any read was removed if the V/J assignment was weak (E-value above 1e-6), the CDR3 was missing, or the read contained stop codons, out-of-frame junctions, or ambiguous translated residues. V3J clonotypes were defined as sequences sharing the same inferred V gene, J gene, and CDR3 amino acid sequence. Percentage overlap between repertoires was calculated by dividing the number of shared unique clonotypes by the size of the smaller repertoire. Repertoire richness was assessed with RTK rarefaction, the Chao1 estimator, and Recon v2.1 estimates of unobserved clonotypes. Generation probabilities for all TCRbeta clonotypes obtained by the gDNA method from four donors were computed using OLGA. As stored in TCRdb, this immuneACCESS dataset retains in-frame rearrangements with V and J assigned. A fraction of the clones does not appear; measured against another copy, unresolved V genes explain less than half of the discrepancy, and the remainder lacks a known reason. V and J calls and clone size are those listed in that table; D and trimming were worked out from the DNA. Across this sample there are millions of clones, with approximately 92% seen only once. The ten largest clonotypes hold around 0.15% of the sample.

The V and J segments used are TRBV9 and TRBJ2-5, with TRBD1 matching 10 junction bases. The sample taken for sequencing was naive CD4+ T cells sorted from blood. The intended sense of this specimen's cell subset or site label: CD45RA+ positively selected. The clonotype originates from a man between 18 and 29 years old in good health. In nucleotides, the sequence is TGTGCCAGCAGCGTAAGCCTACCGGGACAGGGGTACCAAGAGACCCAGTACTTC. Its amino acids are CASSVSLPGQGYQETQYF.